The source of this TCR beta chain is a study of cytomegalovirus exposure and HLA in healthy donors. Across the study: A later analysis reported the approximately 120 validation repertoires used the same platform as the approximately 700 first-cohort repertoires. Study-level results: Clusters of TCRs from the first cohort tended to co-occur in the approximately 130 validation repertoires (as a later analysis found).

It was the 120-subject validation cohort, separate from the roughly 700-subject first cohort, to which the donors belonged. The method was immunoSEQ multiplex PCR; TCRdb's version includes in-frame clones alone and lacks a portion of them. The sample has about 240,000 clones; roughly 86% are singletons. Comments on this clone: Antigen unknown.

Germline CDR1 is SNHLY and CDR2 is FYNNEI. The CDR3 contains 14 residues. The germline V and J ends were trimmed by 8 bases and 2 bases, with 13 bases remaining between them. The chain has TRBV2 and TRBJ1-5; tentative D call: TRBD1 (5 bases). Sequencing was carried out using PBMCs. This sequence originates from a woman aged 25 to 45 in good health and CMV-seropositive. CDR3 in DNA: TGTGCCAGCCATACAGACAGCCGCAATCAGCCCCAGCATTTT. Protein: CASHTDSRNQPQHF.